Listed below are T cell receptor beta chains from one sample, sequenced in a study of blood T cell repertoires in COVID-19. Using immunoSEQ multiplex PCR, the repertoire was profiled, and TCRdb retains in-frame clones only, with some absent. The sample includes over 350,000 clones, approximately 90% of them seen just once. Sequenced material: PBMCs or T cells enriched from blood (not recorded which). The source of these receptors is a woman between 50 and 59 years old who had recovered from COVID-19. The CDR3 runs from the conserved cysteine through the conserved F or W.

v_gene: TRBV29-1; CDR3aa: CSVEGKRGGREQFF
v_gene: TRBV19; CDR3aa: CASITQTGNTIYF
v_gene: TRBV28; CDR3aa: CASSFLHSTGNYGYTF
v_gene: TRBV30; CDR3aa: CACSGQGQWTQYF
v_gene: TRBV6-5; CDR3aa: CASREHRERGEQYF
v_gene: TRBV6-2/TRBV6-3; CDR3aa: CASSYERTGNQYF
v_gene: TRBV18; CDR3aa: CASSRDEQFF
v_gene: TRBV4-1; CDR3aa: CASSQDRAGVLYEQYF
v_gene: TRBV29-1; CDR3aa: CSVTENTEAFF
v_gene: TRBV3-1/TRBV3-2; CDR3aa: CASSQGRGYGYTF
v_gene: TRBV12-3/TRBV12-4; CDR3aa: CASSLQGPGELFF
v_gene: TRBV11-2; CDR3aa: CASSFRQGLTEKLFF
v_gene: TRBV27; CDR3aa: CASSFVSWGGTNEKLFF
v_gene: TRBV7-2; CDR3aa: CASSIDRFEAFF
v_gene: TRBV3-1/TRBV3-2; CDR3aa: CASSLGGGGAYEQYF
v_gene: TRBV18; CDR3aa: CASSPGTGFRGYTF
v_gene: TRBV3-1/TRBV3-2; CDR3aa: CASSQGAGGAQHF
v_gene: TRBV14; CDR3aa: CASSQDTSGGWVTQYF
v_gene: TRBV19; CDR3aa: CASSMWAAYEQYF
v_gene: TRBV27; CDR3aa: CASSPTGTGNHEQYF
v_gene: TRBV4-3; CDR3aa: CASSQDGGTDYQPQHF
v_gene: TRBV29-1; CDR3aa: CSAASRDRGLEKLFF
v_gene: TRBV19; CDR3aa: CASTAPRGRGYNEQFF
v_gene: TRBV2; CDR3aa: CASSLRTGLFSGNTIYF
v_gene: TRBV7-9; CDR3aa: CASSLLTGASDTQYF
v_gene: TRBV28; CDR3aa: CASSFLSRNGYTF
v_gene: TRBV27; CDR3aa: CASSRRGIPRNNEKLFF
v_gene: TRBV12-3/TRBV12-4; CDR3aa: CASSLGRGELFF
v_gene: TRBV27; CDR3aa: CASSLGVGEKYEQYF
v_gene: TRBV7-8; CDR3aa: CASSLERQGRETQYF
v_gene: TRBV5-1; CDR3aa: CASSLEAAGRGTGELFF
v_gene: TRBV30; CDR3aa: CAWSSKTVGSEKLFF
v_gene: TRBV12-1; CDR3aa: CASTNQLNHHRAQQPQHF
v_gene: TRBV28; CDR3aa: CASSLGAGAPIYEQYF
v_gene: TRBV6-5; CDR3aa: CASRSDSLDRAQYF
v_gene: TRBV2; CDR3aa: CASSEQGSGSPLHF
v_gene: TRBV7-9; CDR3aa: CASSSSPDRGDTGELFF